This TCR beta chain was identified in a study of blood T cell repertoires in COVID-19. Across the whole study: Material from acute and convalescent COVID-19 was sourced from the United States, Italy and Spain. In each case, the material was cDNA or gDNA derived from T cells, B-cell-depleted T cells, or PBMCs.

In this sample, this clone turned up a few times. TCRdb keeps only in-frame clones here, not all; method: immunoSEQ multiplex PCR. The repertoire holds about 70,000 clones, with 87% as singletons. This CDR3 is built from 13 residues. Germline V CDR1 and CDR2: SGHRS, YFSETQ. With 2 bases removed from V and 1 base from J, the gap between germline ends came to 6 bases. The V gene is TRBV5-1, the J gene TRBJ1-1; no reliable D call. The TCR originated in a woman aged 18-29 years with acute or convalescent COVID-19. Specimen: peripheral blood. The CDR3 nucleotides read TGCGCCAGCAGCTTTACAAGGAACACTGAAGCTTTCTTT. Translated, it gives CASSFTRNTEAFF.